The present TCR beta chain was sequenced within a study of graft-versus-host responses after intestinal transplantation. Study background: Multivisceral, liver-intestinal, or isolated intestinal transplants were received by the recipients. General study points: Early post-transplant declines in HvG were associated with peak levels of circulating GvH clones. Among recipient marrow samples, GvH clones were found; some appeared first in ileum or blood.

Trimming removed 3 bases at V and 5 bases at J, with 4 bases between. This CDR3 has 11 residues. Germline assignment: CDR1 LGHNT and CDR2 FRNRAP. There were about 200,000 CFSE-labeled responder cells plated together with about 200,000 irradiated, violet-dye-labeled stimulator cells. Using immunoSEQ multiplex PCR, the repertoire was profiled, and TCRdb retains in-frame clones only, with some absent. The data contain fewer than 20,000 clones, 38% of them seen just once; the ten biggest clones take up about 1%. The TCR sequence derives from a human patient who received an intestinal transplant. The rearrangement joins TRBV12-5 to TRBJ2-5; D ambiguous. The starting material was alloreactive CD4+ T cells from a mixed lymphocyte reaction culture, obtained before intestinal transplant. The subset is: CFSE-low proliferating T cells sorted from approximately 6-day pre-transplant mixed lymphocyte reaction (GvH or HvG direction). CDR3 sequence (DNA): TGTGCTAGTGGTTTAAGGGAGACCCAGTACTTC. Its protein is CASGLRETQYF.